This T cell receptor beta chain was sequenced in a study of post-analysis software for immune sequencing data. Overall study findings and caveats: Among roughly five TRBV segments more frequent in patients than controls were TRBV5-6, TRBV5-1 and TRBV20-1. Samples from a shared batch, those prepared together, strongly co-clustered by F measure. Significantly lower normalized Chao1 diversity was found in patients with multiple sclerosis relative to controls.

Unique molecular identifiers were built into the TCR beta cDNA libraries. The source material, about 0.9 to 11 million T cells, gave rise to 500,000 or so cDNA molecules. MiXCR, applied by TCRdb to the PCR reads, yields one record per CDR3 protein. The profile shows 820,000 or so distinct CDR3 sequences, about 57% of them singletons. In the case of this clonotype: The antigen is unknown.

Germline values: CDR1 SEHNR, CDR2 FQNEAQ (reference sequence). Trimming cost V 2 bases and J 0 bases, with 12 bases left between them. The CDR3 consists of 16 residues. J is TRBJ2-3 and V is TRBV7-9; D not resolved. The sample comprised blood. This sequence was found in a girl aged 5 to 17 with multiple sclerosis. The CDR3 sequence: CASSLSMGSSTDTQYF. The CDR3, as DNA: TGTGCCAGCAGCTTAAGTATGGGTTCGAGCACAGATACGCAGTATTTT.